This T cell receptor beta chain was found in a study of T-cell reconstitution after alpha-beta-depleted transplantation in children. Study results and caveats: Expanded graft clones numbering several hundred reportedly gave rise to alpha-beta T cells about two months after transplant.

Unique molecular identifiers were incorporated during preparation of the TCRbeta library. MiXCR, run by TCRdb on the PCR reads, gives a single entry per CDR3 protein. The data hold about 500,000 distinct CDR3 sequences, with 11% observed a single time. Only a few counts were recorded for this clonotype. What it recognizes is unknown. This specimen was PBMCs, mostly from graft donor cells, taken 180 days after TCRalphabeta/CD19-depleted stem cell transplant. The sequence came from a female patient aged 2-9 years who had a stem cell transplant for aplastic anemia, so the T cells may come from the graft donor.

The CDR3 DNA reads TGTGCCAGCAGCCCGCGGACTAGTTCCACAGATACGCAGTATTTT. Residues: CASSPRTSSTDTQYF. The chain combines TRBV7-8 with TRBJ2-3; 7 bases fit TRBD2. Germline V gene data show CDR1 as SGHVS and CDR2 as FQNEAQ. CDR3 length: 15 residues. Trimming removed 5 bases from V and 2 bases from J; junction bases left unmatched: 7.